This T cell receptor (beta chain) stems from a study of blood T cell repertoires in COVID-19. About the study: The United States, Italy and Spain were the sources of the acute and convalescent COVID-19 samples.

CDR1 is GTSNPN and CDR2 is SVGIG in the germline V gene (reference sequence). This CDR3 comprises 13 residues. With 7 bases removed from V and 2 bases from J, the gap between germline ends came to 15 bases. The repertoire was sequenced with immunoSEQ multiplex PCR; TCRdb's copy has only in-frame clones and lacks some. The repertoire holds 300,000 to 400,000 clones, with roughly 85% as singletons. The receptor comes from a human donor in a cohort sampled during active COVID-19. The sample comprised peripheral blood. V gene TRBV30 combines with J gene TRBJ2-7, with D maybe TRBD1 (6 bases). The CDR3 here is CASSRDIAYEQYF. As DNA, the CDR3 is TGTGCCTCCTCACGGGACATAGCCTACGAGCAGTACTTC.